This T cell receptor (beta chain) was recorded in a study of tumor-infiltrating lymphocytes in primary liver carcinoma. Study-level information: Productive TCRbeta read yields ran from roughly 3.65 to 7.13 million per sample and were similar between tissues.

Looked up from germline, CDR1 is SGHRS and CDR2 is YFSETQ. This CDR3 has 14 amino acids. The ends were cut back, 2 bases at V and 5 bases at J, with 12 bases in the middle. A primer matching the constant region was used to make TCR beta cDNA from 450 to 550 ng of total RNA. Investigators got TCR beta libraries out of three nested multiplex PCR rounds, done with slightly modified ARM-PCR. The first two PCR rounds, roughly 10 cycles each, used TRBV1-TRBV30 forward primers and a C-beta reverse primer. TCRdb independently ran MiXCR on the multiplex PCR reads; one entry per CDR3 protein. The table has fewer than 400,000 distinct CDR3 sequences, almost 60% seen once. Germline DNA was also extracted, and blood RNA derived from unsorted whole blood. This clonotype came up a few times.

The receptor was derived from a woman aged 25-40 years with primary liver carcinoma and hepatitis B virus infection. The sequenced sample was peripheral blood. The J gene is TRBJ2-3, the V gene TRBV5-1; D may be TRBD2 (5 bases). CDR3 DNA: TGCGCCAGCAGCTTCACGGGAAACGGAGATACGCAGTATTTT. Translating gives CASSFTGNGDTQYF.